This T cell receptor (beta chain) was sequenced during a study of hypomethylating agent response in myelodysplastic syndrome. Germline V lookup: CDR1 SGHNT, CDR2 YYREEE (reference sequence). The CDR3 totals 16 residues. The trim removed 1 base at V and 2 bases at J, leaving 5 bases unmatched. Method: immunoSEQ multiplex PCR; TCRdb's copy keeps in-frame clones and lacks some. Of approximately 4,300 clones in the sample, 75% to 90% are singletons; the top ten hold 20% to 25%. Here the sequenced sample was bone marrow, taken before or after starting hypomethylating agent treatment for myelodysplastic syndrome (not recorded which). The receptor was derived from a human donor with myelodysplastic syndrome. This chain uses TRBV5-4 with TRBJ2-1, with 8 bases fitting TRBD2. The CDR3 DNA is TGTGCCAGCAGCTTGAAAGCGGGAGCGGCCTACAATGAGCAGTTCTTC. Translation: CASSLKAGAAYNEQFF.